This TCR beta chain was sequenced in a study of blood T cells in healthy people across ages. Then a second PCR, running about 6 to 11 cycles, was carried out with a sample-barcoded 5' primer and a J-beta primer mix. A single record per CDR3 protein comes from TCRdb applying MiXCR to the 5' RACE reads. The data hold 550,000 to 700,000 distinct CDR3 sequences, with 27% observed a single time. The CDR3 is 14 amino acids. Germline CDR1 and CDR2: MNHNS and SASEGT. Trimming took 6 bases from V and 4 from J, leaving 12 bases between them. The authors extracted at least 5 micrograms of total RNA per sample. This chain joins TRBV6-1 and TRBJ1-4, with D possibly TRBD1 on 6 matching bases. This TCR came from a woman in her 70s in good health. Sequences were obtained from blood. CDR3 protein: CASRVGQSNEKLFF. CDR3 DNA sequence: TGTGCCAGCAGGGTCGGACAGAGTAATGAAAAACTGTTTTTT.